The clone carrying this TCR beta chain has a handful of counts. The data stem from a study of regulatory T cells in long-lasting Graves disease. This CDR3 comprises 15 residues. Germline trimming cut 4 bases from V and 2 bases from J; bases unmatched to any gene: 5. In germline, CDR1 is MGHDK, CDR2 SYGVNS. Construction of the TCR beta libraries employed iRepertoire HTBI primers in conjunction with Arm-PCR of CDR3 regions. MiXCR, applied by TCRdb to the multiplex PCR reads, yields one record per CDR3 protein. This table has about 660,000 distinct CDR3 sequences, about 32% appearing once. Time point denoted: persistent/refractory GD, antithyroid drugs over 5 years with positive TRAb. RNA extracted from PBMCs served as the sequencing template.

The chain is built from TRBV25-1 and TRBJ1-5, with 7 bases fitting TRBD1. The receptor was isolated from a female donor with Graves disease. This sample comprised peripheral blood mononuclear cells (PBMCs), obtained when the disease was refractory, from a patient treated with antithyroid drugs. The CDR3 bases are TGTGCCAGCAGTGGCAGGGGGTCCGGCAATCAGCCCCAGCATTTT. Its translation is CASSGRGSGNQPQHF.